This T cell receptor (beta chain) is drawn from a study of blood T cell repertoires in COVID-19 (dated by TCRdb to between 2020 and 2021). General notes on the study: Samples covering the acute and convalescent phases of COVID-19 were provided by collaborators in the United States, Italy and Spain. HLA class I and class II types, where available, came from metadata supplied by the sample provider rather than from assay-based typing. The samples were drawn from the first 160 participants of the ongoing ImmuneRACE study and from some 1,300 subjects provided by 6 global collaborators. The material from the prospective study consisted of cDNA or gDNA derived from T cells, B-cell-depleted T cells, or PBMCs. The sample metadata nearly always contained a de-identified subject ID, COVID-19 status, age in years and sex. The dataset comprised deeply sampled blood TCRbeta repertoires from subjects exposed to, actively infected with, or recovered from COVID-19. A freely available public database, intended as a resource for researchers studying the immune response to SARS-CoV-2, is where the repertoires were released. What the authors observed across the whole study: How much clinical and demographic metadata was included differed by source and by participant, and the metadata was provided uncurated.

TCRbeta CDR3 regions were amplified from genomic DNA using the immunoSEQ Assay, a bias-controlled multiplex PCR. The paper's data handling went like this. The number of nucleated cells in each sample was estimated by amplification of reference gene primers within the assay. To quantify the absolute abundance of each unique TCRbeta CDR3 rearrangement, sequence reads were collapsed and filtered. For each sample, productive Simpson clonality was calculated by taking the square root of Simpson's diversity index across productive rearrangements. Sourced from immuneACCESS, this table was stored by TCRdb with only in-frame sequences that have V and J called. A share of the clones is absent; for the studies checked, an unresolved V gene accounts for under half, and the remainder has no known explanation. Clone size and V and J calls were adopted from that table, with D and trimming inferred from the DNA. The sample table contains 80,000 to 90,000 clones; only one count was recorded for roughly four fifths of them. Around 1.3% of the sample is held by the ten biggest clonotypes.

Reading from cysteine to phenylalanine, the CDR3 counts 14 amino acids. Only the CDR3 region is kept as DNA, spanning 42 bases read in frame from base 1. Based on the germline V gene, the CDR1 and CDR2 sequences are MNHNS and SASEGT. V is cut by 3 bases and J by 3 bases, and the space between the germline ends is 11 bases. Turning to this clone: Its antigen target is currently unknown. Base-call qualities are not available, and no considerably larger clone is one nucleotide away.

Collaborating institutions collected whole blood in K2EDTA tubes following their own protocols. For TCRbeta analysis, collaborator samples were shipped as frozen whole blood, as isolated PBMCs, or as DNA extracted from either sample type. The sample was peripheral blood. This clonotype was obtained from a woman older than 75 with acute or convalescent COVID-19. This chain is built from TRBV6-1 and TRBJ1-2; TRBD1 is a weak D gene call, 5 bases matching. This receptor has the CDR3 CASSESGGDYGYTF. The nucleotide sequence reads as follows: TGTGCCAGCAGTGAGTCCGGGGGGGACTATGGCTACACCTTC.